This TCR beta chain was obtained from a study of blood T cells in healthy people across ages. The second PCR ran roughly 7 to 12 cycles with a sample-barcoded 5' primer and J-beta primers. TCRdb processed the 5' RACE reads anew with MiXCR; each CDR3 protein has one entry. Found here are under 950,000 distinct CDR3 sequences, about 20% of them singletons; the top ten hold roughly a fifth. This clonotype was recorded a few times. Material for sequencing was blood. The sequence came from a man between 65 and 85 years old in good health.

Written as DNA, the CDR3 is TGTGCCAGCAGCTTCAACCAGGGCCTGAACACTGAAGCTTTCTTT. Its translation: CASSFNQGLNTEAFF. This chain joins TRBV5-5 and TRBJ1-1; D perhaps matches TRBD1 (5 bases). CDR3 size: 15 residues. Deletions cut 2 bases from V and 0 bases from J, with 11 bases between. Germline V gene sequence: CDR1 SGHKS, CDR2 YYEKEE (reference sequence).